This entry lists 12 T cell receptor beta chains sequenced from one sample in a study of cytomegalovirus exposure and HLA in healthy donors. This PCR relied on a set of 60 Vbeta primers and 13 Jbeta primers. Profiled with immunoSEQ multiplex PCR; TCRdb holds only in-frame clones, not every one. The table records 95,000 to 100,000 clones, about a tenth of them present only once. Sequencing was performed on PBMCs. These receptors all come from a middle-aged man in good health and CMV-seropositive.

Only a few counts were recorded for this clone. J is TRBJ2-3 and V is TRBV13; 8 bases are a match to TRBD2. Looked up from germline, CDR1 is PRHDT and CDR2 is FYEKMQ (reference sequence). CDR3 length: 17 amino acids. The V gene end was trimmed by 5 bases and the J gene end by 3 bases; junction bases not matched to a gene: 13. The CDR3 reads CASSPLIGREETDTQYF. The CDR3 nucleotides are TGTGCCAGCAGCCCTCTAATTGGGCGGGAGGAAACAGATACGCAGTATTTT.

A few counts support this clone. CDR3 coding DNA: TGTGCCTGGAGTGTACCTCTAGCGGGTTCCTCCTACGAGCAGTACTTC. It codes for CAWSVPLAGSSYEQYF. The chain couples TRBV30 to TRBJ2-7; TRBD2 agrees at 8 bases. V lost 0 bases and J lost 0; bases outside the gene matches: 7. This CDR3 has 16 residues. Germline V gives CDR1 GTSNPN, CDR2 SVGIG (reference sequence). The variable domain in full, completed from reference TRBV30 and TRBJ2-7, reads SQTIHQWPATLVQPVGSPLSLECTVEGTSNPNLYWYRQAAGRGLQLLFYSVGIGQISSEVPQNLSASRPQDRQFILSSKKLLLSDSGFYLCAWSVPLAGSSYEQYFGPGTRLTVT.

The chain couples TRBV5-1 to TRBJ1-5, with D maybe TRBD1 (5 bases). CDR3 size: 15 residues. Deletions cut 0 bases from V and 7 bases from J, with 14 bases between. From germline, CDR1 is SGHRS and CDR2 YFSETQ. In DNA form, the CDR3 reads TGCGCCAGCAGCTTGGAAGGGGCGCCTGGGCAGCCCCAGCATTTT. Translating it yields CASSLEGAPGQPQHF.

The chain couples TRBV5-6 to TRBJ2-3, with D hard to call. Deletions cut 2 bases from V and 0 bases from J, with 7 bases between. The CDR3 consists of 14 residues. Germline lookup yields CDR1 SGHDT and CDR2 YYEEEE. The CDR3: CASSFAGSTDTQYF. DNA of the CDR3: TGTGCCAGCAGCTTTGCAGGAAGCACAGATACGCAGTATTTT.

This clone was recorded a few times. The rearrangement uses TRBV28 and TRBJ1-6; TRBD1 is a possible D gene (5 bases). The CDR3 totals 14 residues. The germline V gene has CDR1 MDHEN and CDR2 SYDVKM. The V and J ends lost 2 bases and 6 bases respectively, with 8 bases between them. CDR3 protein: CASSLGASNSPLHF. CDR3 DNA sequence: TGTGCCAGCAGTTTAGGGGCCTCTAATTCACCCCTCCACTTT.

There are many counts of this clone. The chain joins TRBV2 to TRBJ1-4; tentatively, D is TRBD1 (5 bases). The V gene lost 6 bases and the J gene lost 8 bases, with 10 bases spanning the gap. The germline V gene encodes CDR1 SNHLY and CDR2 FYNNEI. The CDR3 loop spans 12 amino acids. CDR3 DNA: TGTGCCAGCAGGGGGACTGAAGAAAAACTGTTTTTT. This translates into CASRGTEEKLFF.

The chain joins TRBV28 to TRBJ1-4; D remains ambiguous. This CDR3 is 14 amino acids long. The germline V gene encodes CDR1 MDHEN and CDR2 SYDVKM. The germline V and J ends were trimmed by 2 bases and 8 bases, with 12 bases remaining between them. DNA of the CDR3: TGTGCCAGCAGTTTACCCAGACTTAGCGAAAAACTGTTTTTT. It yields the protein CASSLPRLSEKLFF. The full variable domain, completed using reference TRBV28 and TRBJ1-4, is DVKVTQSSRYLVKRTGEKVFLECVQDMDHENMFWYRQDPGLGLRLIYFSYDVKMKEKGDIPEGYSVSREKKERFSLILESASTNQTSMYLCASSLPRLSEKLFFGSGTQLSVL.

The chain joins TRBV5-8 to TRBJ1-4; D might be TRBD1 (5 bases). The germline gives CDR1 SGHTS, CDR2 YDEGEE. V was shortened by 2 bases and J by 1 base, with 15 bases between the two germline ends. CDR3 length: 17 residues. The CDR3 nucleotides are TGTGCCAGCAGCTTCATACGGGGGATTGGAACTAATGAAAAACTGTTTTTT. It codes for CASSFIRGIGTNEKLFF.

The CDR3 is CASSLVLTYNEQFF. The CDR3 nucleotides are TGTGCCAGCAGCTTGGTACTAACATACAATGAGCAGTTCTTC. The chain joins TRBV5-5 to TRBJ2-1; no clear D. Trimming stripped 0 bases from V and 4 bases from J, with 8 bases between. The CDR3 extends over 14 amino acids. From germline, CDR1 is SGHKS and CDR2 YYEKEE (reference sequence).

At least ten counts were recorded for this clone. The chain employs TRBV20-1 and TRBJ1-3; D is ambiguous. CDR3 length: 11 amino acids. CDR1 is DFQATT, CDR2 SNEGSKA, per germline (reference sequence). CDR3 loop: CGGEAGNTIYF. The CDR3 coding sequence is TGCGGCGGGGAGGCTGGAAACACCATATATTTT.

This clone was found many times. The chain joins TRBV27 to TRBJ2-7, with D possibly being TRBD2 (6 bases). The V end lost 5 bases, the J end lost 3 bases, and 20 bases lay between the germline ends. The CDR3 consists of 16 residues. CDR1 is MNHEY, CDR2 SMNVEV, per germline (reference sequence). The CDR3 loop reads CASSTLRERVVYEQYF. CDR3 coding DNA: TGTGCCAGCAGTACCCTCCGGGAGCGGGTGGTCTACGAGCAGTACTTC.

The chain has TRBV5-1 and TRBJ1-6, with TRBD1 as a possible D gene (6 bases). CDR1 and CDR2 from the germline V gene are SGHRS and YFSETQ. The germline V and J ends were trimmed by 2 bases and 6 bases, with 12 bases remaining between them. The CDR3 runs to 15 residues. CDR3 sequence reads: CASSFRTVGNSPLHF. The CDR3 nucleotides read TGCGCCAGCAGCTTTCGGACAGTGGGTAATTCACCCCTCCACTTT.